A single sample is the source of the 30 T cell receptor beta chains below, sequenced in a study of OX40 agonist ivuxolimab in advanced cancers. Only in-frame clones appear in the TCRdb table, and some are missing; sequencing was by immunoSEQ multiplex PCR. The sample lists approximately 60,000 clones; 84% were seen once. This specimen was CD4+ or CD8+ T cells sorted from blood, taken in a trial of the OX40 agonist ivuxolimab. These receptors were collected from an adult with an advanced solid tumor such as melanoma, head and neck, liver or kidney cancer.

The rearrangement uses TRBV18 and TRBJ1-4; TRBD1 matches at 10 bases. Germline CDR1 reads KGHSH; CDR2 reads LQKENI. CDR3 length: 17 residues. V was clipped by 6 bases and J by 4 bases; unmatched bases: 11. CDR3 protein: CASSPRRDRGSNEKLFF. The DNA for the CDR3 is TGTGCCAGCTCCCCCAGGCGGGACAGGGGAAGTAATGAAAAACTGTTTTTT.

The rearrangement joins TRBV10-3 to TRBJ1-2, with a tentative D call TRBD1 (5 bases). The CDR3 consists of 12 residues. Germline-derived CDR1 and CDR2 are ENHRY and SYGVKD. Trimming removed 10 bases from V and 3 bases from J, with 12 bases in between. As DNA, the CDR3 is TGTGCCACTTCAGGGCTCGACTATGGCTACACCTTC. This encodes CATSGLDYGYTF.

The CDR3 loop is CAWSSTGRVLWAEAFF. The CDR3 DNA reads TGTGCCTGGAGTTCAACGGGCAGGGTGTTATGGGCTGAAGCTTTCTTT. This chain connects TRBV30 to TRBJ1-1; weak D call: TRBD1 (5 bases). This CDR3 has 16 residues. The germline V gene encodes CDR1 GTSNPN and CDR2 SVGIG (reference sequence). Trimming cost V 2 bases and J 6 bases, with 22 bases left between them.

This chain connects TRBV19 to TRBJ1-1, with D possibly being TRBD1 (5 bases). The CDR3 sequence is 15 residues long. The V gene's germline CDR1 is LNHDA and CDR2 SQIVND (reference sequence). Trimming took off 7 bases at V and 3 bases at J, with 18 bases between the two ends. The CDR3 sequence is CASTPLGGRDTEAFF. CDR3 bases: TGTGCCAGTACCCCCCTGGGGGGACGGGACACTGAAGCTTTCTTT. The entire variable domain, with the rest obtained from reference TRBV19 and TRBJ1-1, is as follows: DGGITQSPKYLFRKEGQNVTLSCEQNLNHDAMYWYRQDPGQGLRLIYYSQIVNDFQKGDIAEGYSVSREKKESFPLTVTSAQKNPTAFYLCASTPLGGRDTEAFFGQGTRLTVV.

On this clone: Other DNA sequences in the sample encode the same CDR3. The J gene is TRBJ1-4, the V gene TRBV28; 7 nucleotides match TRBD1. Germline V gene sequence: CDR1 MDHEN, CDR2 SYDVKM. V lost 1 base to trimming and J lost 8 bases; unmatched junction nucleotides: 7. This CDR3 is 15 amino acids long. The CDR3 sequence is CASSLSRQGGEKLFF. CDR3 DNA sequence: TGTGCCAGCAGTTTATCCCGACAGGGCGGCGAAAAACTGTTTTTT.

The chain is built from TRBV5-1 and TRBJ2-2, with 7 positions matching TRBD2. V was pared by 3 bases and J by 5 bases, with 1 base of the junction left unmatched. The CDR3 consists of 13 residues. The germline CDR1 and CDR2 sequences are SGHRS and YFSETQ. The CDR3: CASSWGGTGELFF. The CDR3 DNA sequence: TGCGCCAGCAGCTGGGGAGGGACCGGGGAGCTGTTTTTT. Complete variable domain (other parts from reference TRBV5-1 and TRBJ2-2): KAGVTQTPRYLIKTRGQQVTLSCSPISGHRSVSWYQQTPGQGLQFLFEYFSETQRNKGNFPGRFSGRQFSNSRSEMNVSTLELGDSALYLCASSWGGTGELFFGEGSRLTVL.

V gene TRBV5-1 combines with J gene TRBJ2-1, with D unclear. The ends were cut back, 3 bases at V and 9 bases at J, with 13 bases in the middle. The CDR3 sequence is 13 residues long. Germline V gives CDR1 SGHRS, CDR2 YFSETQ. CDR3 DNA sequence: TGCGCCAGCAGCTCCCGGCGATCCCCTGAGCAGTTCTTC. Its translation: CASSSRRSPEQFF.

The chain carries TRBV28 and TRBJ1-5; 7 nucleotides match TRBD1. Trimming cost V 3 bases and J 7 bases; bases outside gene matches: 12. Looked up from germline, CDR1 is MDHEN and CDR2 is SYDVKM. The CDR3 totals 16 residues. This chain's CDR3 is CASSLRGGGPNQPQHF. The DNA of the CDR3 is TGTGCCAGCAGTTTGAGGGGAGGGGGCCCCAACCAGCCCCAGCATTTT.

The chain uses TRBV12-5 and TRBJ2-7, with TRBD2 as a possible D gene (6 bases). Per the germline V gene, CDR1 is LGHNT and CDR2 is FRNRAP. CDR3 length: 12 amino acids. The V end was cut by 5 bases, the J end by 5 bases, with 10 bases between. This CDR3 is CASGGWGDEQYF. In DNA, the CDR3 is TGTGCTAGTGGTGGGTGGGGGGACGAGCAGTACTTC.

This clone was picked up one time. The chain carries TRBV19 and TRBJ1-5; weak D call: TRBD1 (5 bases). Trimming shortened V by 4 bases and J by 7 bases, and 11 bases separated the two germline ends. Per germline, CDR1 LNHDA and CDR2 SQIVND (reference sequence). The length of the CDR3 is 13 residues. The CDR3, as DNA: TGTGCCAGTAGTACGCCAGGGCTACAGCCCCAGCATTTT. Its translation: CASSTPGLQPQHF.

The rearrangement joins TRBV5-1 to TRBJ2-5; 12 positions agree with TRBD2. Germline loops: CDR1 SGHRS, CDR2 YFSETQ. The CDR3 has 19 amino acids. V lost 3 bases, J lost 4 bases, and 16 bases stayed unmatched. CDR3: CASSSAGASGRALGETQYF. For the CDR3, the DNA is TGCGCCAGCAGCTCGGCCGGGGCTAGCGGGAGGGCCCTAGGAGAGACCCAGTACTTC.

This rearrangement joins TRBV5-1 to TRBJ2-3, with 9 bases lining up with TRBD1. CDR1 and CDR2 from the germline V gene are SGHRS and YFSETQ. V gave up 3 bases and J gave up 4 bases; unmatched junction bases: 6. The CDR3 contains 15 residues. DNA for the CDR3: TGCGCCAGCAGCTGGGGACAGGGAAGCGCAGATACGCAGTATTTT. Encoded protein: CASSWGQGSADTQYF.

J is TRBJ1-1 and V is TRBV7-2; D might be TRBD1 (6 bases). Germline assignment: CDR1 SGHTA and CDR2 FQGNSA. Deletions cut 2 bases from V and 4 bases from J, with 11 bases between. This CDR3 has 14 residues. This CDR3 reads CASSLRQASTEAFF. CDR3 sequence (DNA): TGTGCCAGCAGCTTAAGACAGGCAAGCACTGAAGCTTTCTTT.

This chain links TRBV2 with TRBJ1-2, with a possible D match to TRBD1 (5 bases). This CDR3 region has 16 residues. V shed 3 bases and J shed 0 bases, with 14 bases lying between them. The germline V gene encodes CDR1 SNHLY and CDR2 FYNNEI. CDR3 nucleotides: TGTGCCAGCAGTGAGGGGCGACAGATAGCTAACTATGGCTACACCTTC. This translates into CASSEGRQIANYGYTF.

The chain is built from TRBV5-6 and TRBJ2-7; TRBD1 might be the D (6 bases). The V end lost 1 base, the J end lost 0 bases, and 14 bases lay between the germline ends. CDR3 size: 16 residues. Looked up from germline, CDR1 is SGHDT and CDR2 is YYEEEE. The CDR3 loop reads CASSLMGTPGSYEQYF. The CDR3 DNA reads as TGTGCCAGCAGCTTGATGGGGACACCCGGCTCCTACGAGCAGTACTTC.

This clone was picked up a small number of times. J is TRBJ1-4 and V is TRBV29-1, with D possibly being TRBD1 (5 bases). Germline CDR1 and CDR2: SQVTM and ANQGSEA. The CDR3 totals 17 residues. V was trimmed by 0 bases and J by 4 bases, leaving 18 bases between them. CDR3 sequence: CSVEDPASSGGNEKLFF. Written as DNA, the CDR3 is TGCAGCGTTGAAGATCCCGCATCCTCCGGGGGTAATGAAAAACTGTTTTTT.

This clone was found a few times. DNA of the CDR3: TGTGCCAGCAGCGTAGGGCAGGGGGCCGCCTACGAGCAGTACTTC. This codes for CASSVGQGAAYEQYF. The genes are TRBV9 and TRBJ2-7, with TRBD1 matching over 8 bases. Germline V gene lookup returns CDR1 SGDLS and CDR2 YYNGEE. Losses at the gene ends were 0 bases for V and 2 bases for J; bases not matched to a gene: 4. The CDR3 covers 15 residues.

The chain couples TRBV14 to TRBJ2-7; a weak D match, TRBD2 (6 bases). The V end was cut by 3 bases, the J end by 4 bases, with 28 bases between. The CDR3 runs to 19 residues. CDR1 and CDR2 (germline): SGHDN, FVKESK. CDR3 nucleotide sequence: TGTGCCAGCAGCCACTCCCCGTGGGGCACGGGAGTTGGGGAATACGAGCAGTACTTC. Amino acid sequence: CASSHSPWGTGVGEYEQYF.

V usage is TRBV6-5 and J usage is TRBJ2-7, with D hard to call. CDR3 size: 14 residues. V was clipped by 0 bases and J by 3 bases, with 9 bases between them. Germline CDR1 reads MNHEY; CDR2 reads SVGAGI. The CDR3 nucleotides read TGTGCCAGCAGTTACTCGGTAACGGGCTACGAGCAGTACTTC. This codes for CASSYSVTGYEQYF.

The V call is TRBV7-3, the J call TRBJ2-3, with TRBD2 matching 9 bases. CDR3 length: 13 amino acids. V was pared by 5 bases and J by 9 bases, with 6 bases of the junction left unmatched. Germline V gene sequence: CDR1 SGHTA, CDR2 FQGTGA. CDR3 bases: TGTGCCAGCAGCCGCGGGGGGGATAGAACGCAGTATTTT. Protein: CASSRGGDRTQYF.

J is TRBJ1-5 and V is TRBV18; TRBD1 matches at 7 bases. Germline CDR1 reads KGHSH; CDR2 reads LQKENI. With 0 bases clipped from V and 4 bases from J, the junction kept 3 bases outside the gene matches. This CDR3 spans 15 amino acids. CDR3 protein: CASSPPETGNQPQHF. The CDR3 DNA sequence: TGTGCCAGCTCACCACCTGAGACAGGGAATCAGCCCCAGCATTTT.

The chain links TRBV5-4 to TRBJ2-1; the D is unclear. The germline V gene encodes CDR1 SGHNT and CDR2 YYREEE (reference sequence). The CDR3 is made up of 16 amino acids. Trimming cost V 4 bases and J 2 bases, with 16 bases left between them. The CDR3 nucleotides are TGTGCCAGCAGCCTGGCCCTTAGCCCCCCCTACAATGAGCAGTTCTTC. This translates into CASSLALSPPYNEQFF.

J is TRBJ1-4 and V is TRBV2, with unresolved D. Germline V gene data show CDR1 as SNHLY and CDR2 as FYNNEI. Trimming shortened V by 6 bases and J by 3 bases, and 11 bases separated the two germline ends. This CDR3 is 14 amino acids long. The CDR3 here is CASRSGRANEKLFF. In nucleotides, the CDR3 is TGTGCCAGCAGATCCGGGAGAGCTAATGAAAAACTGTTTTTT.

The V gene is TRBV6-6, the J gene TRBJ1-5; 9 bases align to TRBD1. The CDR3 sequence is 16 residues long. The germline gives CDR1 MNHNY, CDR2 SVGAGI (reference sequence). Losses at the gene ends were 0 bases for V and 0 bases for J; bases not matched to a gene: 0. CDR3 residues: CASSYSTGGSNQPQHF. The DNA of the CDR3 is TGTGCCAGCAGTTACTCGACAGGGGGTAGCAATCAGCCCCAGCATTTT.

This clone was picked up a small number of times. The V and J genes are TRBV9 and TRBJ2-3; no clear D. Trimming shortened V by 0 bases and J by 2 bases, and 10 bases separated the two germline ends. This CDR3 has 15 residues. CDR1 SGDLS and CDR2 YYNGEE come from the germline V gene. CDR3 in amino acids: CASSVGSLTTDTQYF. In DNA, the CDR3 is TGTGCCAGCAGCGTAGGGAGTCTGACCACAGATACGCAGTATTTT. Using reference TRBV9 and TRBJ2-3 for the parts outside the CDR3, the full variable domain is DSGVTQTPKHLITATGQRVTLRCSPRSGDLSVYWYQQSLDQGLQFLIQYYNGEERAKGNILERFSAQQFPDLHSELNLSSLELGDSALYFCASSVGSLTTDTQYFGPGTRLTVL.

V gene TRBV18 combines with J gene TRBJ1-1; 12 nucleotides match TRBD1. Trimming took 6 bases from V and 1 from J; bases not matched to a gene: 6. Looked up from germline, CDR1 is KGHSH and CDR2 is LQKENI. CDR3 length equals 16 residues. CDR3 sequence reads: CASSARDRGRNTEAFF. In nucleotides, the CDR3 is TGTGCCAGCTCGGCCCGGGACAGGGGGCGGAACACTGAAGCTTTCTTT.

The chain couples TRBV2 to TRBJ2-1, with D uncertain. CDR1 is SNHLY and CDR2 is FYNNEI in the germline V gene. V was shortened by 7 bases and J by 9 bases, with 13 bases between the two germline ends. The CDR3 is 12 amino acids. The CDR3 DNA reads TGTGCCAGCACTGAGCAGTCTAGTGAGCAGTTCTTC. Translated: CASTEQSSEQFF.

The V call is TRBV6-5, the J call TRBJ1-5; D ambiguous. V was trimmed by 6 bases and J by 7 bases, leaving 16 bases between them. CDR1 is MNHEY and CDR2 is SVGAGI in the germline V gene. The CDR3 spans 14 residues. CDR3 nucleotide sequence: TGTGCCAGCAGAGCCGGACGGGAGGAACAGCCCCAGCATTTT. It encodes CASRAGREEQPQHF.

The genes are TRBV5-1 and TRBJ1-1; D not resolved. Germline lookup yields CDR1 SGHRS and CDR2 YFSETQ. V was cut by 5 bases and J by 1 base, with 9 bases left in between. The CDR3 length is 13 residues. The CDR3 nucleotides read TGCGCCAGCAGATACGAGACGAACACTGAAGCTTTCTTT. Amino acids: CASRYETNTEAFF. The full variable domain, in which reference TRBV5-1 and TRBJ1-1 provide the parts outside the CDR3, is KAGVTQTPRYLIKTRGQQVTLSCSPISGHRSVSWYQQTPGQGLQFLFEYFSETQRNKGNFPGRFSGRQFSNSRSEMNVSTLELGDSALYLCASRYETNTEAFFGQGTRLTVV.

V and J are TRBV10-3 and TRBJ2-2; 9 bases fit TRBD1. V trimming: 3 bases; J trimming: 5 bases; junction bases outside the gene matches: 7. The CDR3 sequence is 16 residues long. Per germline, CDR1 ENHRY and CDR2 SYGVKD. The CDR3 loop reads CAISEQGAVRTGELFF. CDR3 nucleotides: TGTGCCATCAGTGAACAGGGGGCCGTAAGGACCGGGGAGCTGTTTTTT.